This T cell receptor beta chain was identified during a study of human CD8 memory T cell subsets. TPEX cells, early memory CD8+ T cells with exhausted-like traits, were CCR7+ PD-1+ TIGIT+. General observations from the study: Although both stem-like subsets shared clonotypes with effector memory cells, the stem-like memory and precursor exhausted T cell repertoires overlapped only minimally with each other. The chains that were sequenced in this study were only T cell receptor beta chains. Stem-like memory and precursor exhausted T cell populations exhibited comparably high diversity, in distinction to effector memory cells.

Note on this clonotype: Its target is not known.

Germline lookup yields CDR1 LGHNA and CDR2 YNFKEQ. CDR3 size: 15 residues. Investigators built TCR beta libraries using UMI-labeled 5' RACE. In the original analysis: There were between about 2,800 and 18,000 functional CDR3 beta clonotypes held in each TCR beta library. TCRdb reprocessed the 5' RACE reads and stores each CDR3 protein as one record, lacking DNA. The V and J calls and clone size come from TCRdb's table, not from the authors' own analysis. This sample's table reports around 5,000 distinct CDR3 sequences. The chain links TRBV4-2 to TRBJ2-7; TCRdb outputs TRBD2, but without DNA this stays unchecked. The clonotype was recovered from a human donor in good health. Sequenced: CD8+ T cells from PBMCs. The CDR3 protein is CASSPDGLAGDEQYF.